This T cell receptor (beta chain) appears in the sequencing data of a study of tumor and adjacent non-tumor tissue in lung cancer. A modified ARM-PCR protocol with three rounds of nested PCR amplified TCRbeta. TCRdb analysed the multiplex PCR reads with MiXCR anew, one entry per CDR3 protein. This sample has approximately 79,000 distinct CDR3 sequences, with approximately 82% found just once. No cell sorting was done before RNA was extracted from the tissue. The normal lung tissue was taken more than 3 cm from the tumor edge. Germline-derived CDR1 and CDR2 are SGHNT and YENEEA. There are 15 residues in the CDR3.

The receptor was derived from a man between 65 and 80 years old with non-small cell lung cancer. Input material: distant non-tumor lung tissue. The chain couples TRBV11-3 to TRBJ2-3, with 10 bases matching TRBD1. The last part of the DNA fits TRBJ1-5 better; the J call may be wrong. CDR3: CASSPRQGATDTQHF. CDR3 DNA: TGTGCCAGCAGTCCTAGACAGGGGGCCACAGATACGCAGCATTTT.